The T cell receptor (beta chain) under discussion was sequenced for a study of T cells in Graves' hyperthyroidism and ophthalmopathy. Study-wide points: Using 13 V-J features, a model discriminated ophthalmopathy from stable hyperthyroidism.

This clonotype was observed many times. Its specificity is unknown. The V gene end was trimmed by 5 bases and the J gene end by 1 base; junction bases not matched to a gene: 7. Per germline, CDR1 MDHEN and CDR2 SYDVKM. There are 15 residues in the CDR3. TCR beta CDR3 sequences were amplified from RNA transcripts. The HTBI primer set was used in a first-round RT-PCR of the TCR CDR3. Each CDR3 protein gets one entry after TCRdb re-called the multiplex PCR reads with MiXCR. The sample has a few hundred thousand distinct CDR3 sequences, about 20% seen once. The source is a man aged 18 to 30 with Graves' hyperthyroidism. The gene calls are TRBV28 and TRBJ1-1; 7 nucleotides agree with TRBD1. Material: blood. Written as DNA, the CDR3 is TGTGCCAGCAGTCCTTTTCGACAGGGGAACACTGAAGCTTTCTTT. It is translated as CASSPFRQGNTEAFF.